This is a list of T cell receptor beta chains from one sample in a study of T-cell reconstitution after alpha-beta-depleted transplantation in children. TCRdb called the PCR reads again in MiXCR, with one record for every CDR3 protein. The profile shows 440,000 or so distinct CDR3 sequences, approximately 11% of them singletons. This specimen consisted of PBMCs from the stem cell graft donor, obtained from the stem cell graft. The origin of the receptors is a human donor who donated a stem cell graft to a child with acute myeloid leukemia. The CDR3 runs from the conserved cysteine through the conserved F or W. The D gene is left open where the match is weak. Only part of the rows carry a size: once, few, many, or a class if the clone is expanded.

>few|TRBJ2-3|.|TRBV29-1
CSVAALETDTQYF
TGCAGCGTTGCCGCGCTGGAGACAGATACGCAGTATTTT
>once|TRBJ2-3|.|TRBV20-1
CSAPRAEGTTDTQYF
TGCAGTGCTCCGAGGGCGGAGGGAACCACAGATACGCAGTATTTT
>.|TRBJ1-2|TRBD1|TRBV5-1
CASSSSLMDRRYGYTF
TGCGCCAGCAGCTCCTCCCTCATGGACAGGCGCTATGGCTACACCTTC
>.|TRBJ2-5|.|TRBV6-5
CASSYSGGQGSRAQYF
TGTGCCAGCAGTTACTCCGGCGGGCAGGGGTCCAGGGCCCAGTACTTC
>few|TRBJ2-5|TRBD2|TRBV20-1
CSARAPGLEVETQYF
TGCAGTGCTAGAGCCCCGGGACTAGAGGTGGAGACCCAGTACTTC
>.|TRBJ2-2|TRBD2|TRBV5-6
CASSSLAGASFTGELFF
TGTGCCAGCAGCTCACTAGCGGGGGCGTCGTTCACCGGGGAGCTGTTTTTT
>many|TRBJ2-7|TRBD2|TRBV7-9
CASSLAGAGRDEQYF
TGTGCCAGCAGCTTAGCCGGGGCAGGGAGGGACGAGCAGTACTTC
>few|TRBJ2-7|TRBD2|TRBV11-2
CASSLGGGLAGALSYEQYF
TGTGCCAGCAGCTTAGGGGGAGGACTAGCGGGAGCTCTCTCCTACGAGCAGTACTTC
>once|TRBJ1-3|.|TRBV6-5
CASVTGHSGNTIYF
TGTGCCAGCGTTACAGGGCACTCTGGAAACACCATATATTTT
>.|TRBJ2-2|.|TRBV6-1
CASRIGGNGELFF
TGTGCCAGCAGGATCGGGGGCAACGGGGAGCTGTTTTTT
>.|TRBJ2-3|TRBD2|TRBV11-1
CASSWGLEREEHTQYF
TGTGCCAGCAGCTGGGGTCTTGAGCGGGAGGAACATACGCAGTATTTT
>few|TRBJ2-5|.|TRBV5-1
CASSLAVAKSTQYF
TGCGCCAGCAGCTTGGCGGTAGCCAAGAGCACCCAGTACTTC
>few|TRBJ1-5|TRBD1|TRBV5-1
CASSSGQVGQPQHF
TGCGCCAGCAGCTCAGGACAGGTAGGGCAGCCCCAGCATTTT
>many|TRBJ2-1|.|TRBV10-3
CAISESNTVEQFF
TGTGCCATCAGTGAGTCCAACACGGTTGAGCAGTTCTTC
>few|TRBJ1-4|.|TRBV4-1
CASSQGRGGTNEKLFF
TGCGCCAGCAGCCAAGGGCGAGGAGGCACTAATGAAAAACTGTTTTTT
>.|TRBJ2-5|.|TRBV3-1
CATSHPRSQGPGETQYF
TGTGCCACCAGCCATCCGCGGTCACAGGGACCAGGGGAGACCCAGTACTTC
>.|TRBJ2-1|TRBD2|TRBV7-9
CASSARLAGFENEQFF
TGTGCCAGCAGCGCGAGACTAGCGGGGTTTGAGAATGAGCAGTTCTTC
>.|TRBJ2-1|TRBD2|TRBV10-3
CAIAKTSGSQREQFF
TGTGCCATCGCCAAGACTAGCGGGAGCCAAAGGGAGCAGTTCTTC
>.|TRBJ2-4|.|TRBV7-3
CASSLDSGSGENIQYF
TGTGCCAGCAGCTTAGATTCGGGGTCGGGGGAAAACATTCAGTACTTC
>.|TRBJ1-2|.|TRBV9
CASSNRGGANYGYTF
TGTGCCAGCAGCAATCGCGGAGGGGCGAACTATGGCTACACCTTC
>.|TRBJ1-1|TRBD1|TRBV7-3
CASSPGQGQEAFF
TGTGCCAGCAGCCCGGGACAGGGTCAGGAAGCTTTCTTT
>few|TRBJ2-2|.|TRBV15
CATSSNTGELFF
TGTGCCACCAGCAGCAACACCGGGGAGCTGTTTTTT
>many|TRBJ2-3|TRBD2|TRBV12-3/TRBV12-4
CASSFLVGGRELNTQYF
TGTGCCAGCAGTTTCTTAGTCGGCGGGCGGGAGTTAAATACGCAGTATTTT
>many|TRBJ2-3|.|TRBV5-1
CASSLAGTPVTDTQYF
TGCGCCAGCAGCTTGGCCGGGACACCTGTCACAGATACGCAGTATTTT
>.|TRBJ2-3|TRBD2|TRBV25-1
CASSPRTSGRTADTQYF
TGTGCCAGCAGTCCCCGGACTAGCGGGAGGACCGCAGATACGCAGTATTTT
>few|TRBJ2-3|.|TRBV7-8
CASSVTSWSSTDTQYF
TGTGCCAGCAGCGTGACGTCGTGGTCTAGCACAGATACGCAGTATTTT
>.|TRBJ2-5|.|TRBV5-4
CAMSLGLGQETQYF
TGTGCCATGAGCTTGGGTCTGGGGCAAGAGACCCAGTACTTC
>few|TRBJ2-1|TRBD1|TRBV2
CASLTRDRAEEQFF
TGTGCCAGTCTTACCCGGGACAGGGCAGAGGAGCAGTTCTTC